This T cell receptor beta chain is from a study of human thymus T cells. Sequencing was performed with immunoSEQ multiplex PCR; in TCRdb, only in-frame clones are kept and a portion is missing. The table shows about 78,000 clones, with 96% occurring only once. The thymus was resected at corrective cardiac surgery. The source material was thymus tissue. The source is a boy under three years old with a congenital heart defect but otherwise immunologically healthy.

The CDR3 here is CSVRRGGGMNTEAFF. CDR3 nucleotides: TGCAGCGTCCGTCGCGGGGGCGGGATGAACACTGAAGCTTTCTTT. The rearrangement links TRBV29-1 to TRBJ1-1; D may be TRBD1 (6 bases). The CDR3 consists of 15 residues. Germline CDR1 SQVTM, CDR2 ANQGSEA. Deletions cut 6 bases from V and 0 bases from J, with 17 bases between. Combining the CDR3 with reference TRBV29-1 and TRBJ1-1 gives the whole variable domain SAVISQKPSRDICQRGTSLTIQCQVDSQVTMMFWYRQQPGQSLTLIATANQGSEATYESGFVIDKFPISRPNLTFSTLTVSNMSPEDSSIYLCSVRRGGGMNTEAFFGQGTRLTVV.